This TCR beta chain was identified during a study of cytomegalovirus exposure and HLA in healthy donors. Study overall: The use of the same platform for the 130 or so validation repertoires and the roughly 700 first-cohort repertoires was reported by a later analysis.

To note about this clone: Its antigen is not identified.

The CDR3 has 14 residues. The germline V gene has CDR1 MNHNY and CDR2 SVGAGI (reference sequence). The ends lost 10 bases at V and 7 bases at J; junction bases unmatched: 15. Repertoires were generated with immunoSEQ multiplex PCR, while TCRdb's copy carries only in-frame clones and drops some. The sample includes 38,000 or so clones, 85% to 95% of them seen just once. Study-wide points: Most observed TCR sequences were rare, whereas some public TCRs were detected in many donors.

This TCR was sampled from a man between 18 and 35 years old in good health and CMV-seronegative. The sequencing sample was made of PBMCs. This chain uses TRBV6-6 with TRBJ1-1, with 7 bases matching TRBD1. CDR3 bases: TGTGCCACCGTACGAGATGGAGGGGGCAATGAAGCTTTCTTT. The encoded protein is CATVRDGGGNEAFF.